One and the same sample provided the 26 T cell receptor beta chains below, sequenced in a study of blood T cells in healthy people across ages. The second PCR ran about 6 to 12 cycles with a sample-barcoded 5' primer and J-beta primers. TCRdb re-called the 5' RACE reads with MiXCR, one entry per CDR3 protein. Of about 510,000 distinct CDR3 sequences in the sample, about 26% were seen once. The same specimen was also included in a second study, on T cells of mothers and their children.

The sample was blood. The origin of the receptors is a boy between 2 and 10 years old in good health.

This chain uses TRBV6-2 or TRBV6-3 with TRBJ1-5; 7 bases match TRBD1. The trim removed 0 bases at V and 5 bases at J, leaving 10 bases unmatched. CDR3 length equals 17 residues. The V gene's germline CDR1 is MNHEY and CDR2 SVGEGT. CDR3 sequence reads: CASSYSPYRGPHQPQHF. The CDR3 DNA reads TGTGCCAGCAGTTACTCGCCGTACAGGGGCCCACATCAGCCCCAGCATTTT.

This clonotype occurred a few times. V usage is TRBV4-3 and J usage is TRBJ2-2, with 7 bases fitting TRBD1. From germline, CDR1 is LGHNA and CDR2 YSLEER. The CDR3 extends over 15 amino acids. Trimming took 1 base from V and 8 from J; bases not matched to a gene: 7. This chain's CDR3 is CASSQATGIVGELFF. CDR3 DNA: TGCGCCAGCAGCCAAGCGACAGGGATAGTGGGGGAGCTGTTTTTT.

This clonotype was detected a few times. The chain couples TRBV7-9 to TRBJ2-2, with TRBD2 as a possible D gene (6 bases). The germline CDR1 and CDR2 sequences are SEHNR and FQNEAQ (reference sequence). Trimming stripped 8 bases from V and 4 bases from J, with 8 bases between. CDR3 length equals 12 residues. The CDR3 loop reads CASPEGTGELFF. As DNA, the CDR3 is TGTGCCAGCCCGGAGGGCACCGGGGAGCTGTTTTTT.

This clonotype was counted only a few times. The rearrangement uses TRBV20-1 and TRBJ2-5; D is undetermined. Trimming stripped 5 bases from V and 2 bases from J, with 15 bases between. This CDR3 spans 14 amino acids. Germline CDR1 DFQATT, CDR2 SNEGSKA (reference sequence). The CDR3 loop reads CSAESPLTQETQYF. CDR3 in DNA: TGCAGTGCTGAGTCACCCCTAACGCAAGAGACCCAGTACTTC.

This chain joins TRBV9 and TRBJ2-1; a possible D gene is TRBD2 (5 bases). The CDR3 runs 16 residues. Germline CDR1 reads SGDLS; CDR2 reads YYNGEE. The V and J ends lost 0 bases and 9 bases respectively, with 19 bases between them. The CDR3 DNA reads TGTGCCAGCAGCGTAGCGGGGAGCGGCGTACCTCGTGAGCAGTTCTTC. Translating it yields CASSVAGSGVPREQFF.

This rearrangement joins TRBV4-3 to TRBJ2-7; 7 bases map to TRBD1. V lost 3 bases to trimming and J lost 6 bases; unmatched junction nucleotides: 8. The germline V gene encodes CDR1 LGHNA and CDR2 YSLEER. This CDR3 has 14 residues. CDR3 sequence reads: CASSQTTGVGEQYF. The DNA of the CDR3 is TGCGCCAGCAGCCAGACCACAGGGGTAGGCGAGCAGTACTTC.

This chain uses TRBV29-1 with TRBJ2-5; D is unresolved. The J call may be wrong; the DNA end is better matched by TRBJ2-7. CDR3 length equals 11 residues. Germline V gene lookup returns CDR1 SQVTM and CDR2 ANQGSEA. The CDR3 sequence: CSVGNGYEQYF. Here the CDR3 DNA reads TGCAGCGTTGGAAATGGCTACGAGCAGTACTTC.

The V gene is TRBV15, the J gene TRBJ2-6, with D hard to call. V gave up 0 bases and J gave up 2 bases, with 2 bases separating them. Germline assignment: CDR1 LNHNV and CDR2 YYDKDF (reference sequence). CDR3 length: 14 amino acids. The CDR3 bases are TGTGCCACCAGCAGAGATGCTGGGGCCAACGTCCTGACTTTC. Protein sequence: CATSRDAGANVLTF. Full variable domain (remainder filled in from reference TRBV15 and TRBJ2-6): DAMVIQNPRYQVTQFGKPVTLSCSQTLNHNVMYWYQQKSSQAPKLLFHYYDKDFNNEADTPDNFQSRRPNTSFCFLDIRSPGLGDTAMYLCATSRDAGANVLTFGAGSRLTVL.

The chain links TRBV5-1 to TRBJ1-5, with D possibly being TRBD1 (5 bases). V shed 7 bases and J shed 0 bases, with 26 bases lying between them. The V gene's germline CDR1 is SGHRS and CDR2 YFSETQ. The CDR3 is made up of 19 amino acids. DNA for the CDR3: TGCGCCAGCCTGTCCCCCTTCTTCTCAGGGACCGATAGCAATCAGCCCCAGCATTTT. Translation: CASLSPFFSGTDSNQPQHF.

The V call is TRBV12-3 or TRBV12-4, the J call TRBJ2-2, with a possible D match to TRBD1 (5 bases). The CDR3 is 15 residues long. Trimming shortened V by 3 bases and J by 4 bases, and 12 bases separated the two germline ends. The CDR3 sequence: CASSFPRTSTGELFF. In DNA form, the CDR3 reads TGTGCCAGCAGTTTTCCACGGACAAGCACCGGGGAGCTGTTTTTT.

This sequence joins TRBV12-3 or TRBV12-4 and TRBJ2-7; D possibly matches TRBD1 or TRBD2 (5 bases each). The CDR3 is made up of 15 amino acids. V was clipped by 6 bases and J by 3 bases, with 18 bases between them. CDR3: CASRTGTESFYEQYF. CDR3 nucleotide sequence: TGTGCCAGCAGAACCGGGACCGAGTCGTTCTACGAGCAGTACTTC.

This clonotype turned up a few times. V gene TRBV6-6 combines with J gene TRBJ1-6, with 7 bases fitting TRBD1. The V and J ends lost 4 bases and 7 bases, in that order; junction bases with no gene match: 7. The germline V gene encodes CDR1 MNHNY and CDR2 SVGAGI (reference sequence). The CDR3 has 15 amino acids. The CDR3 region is CASSLPTGRNSPLHF. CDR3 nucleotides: TGTGCCAGCAGTTTACCGACAGGGAGGAATTCACCCCTCCACTTT.

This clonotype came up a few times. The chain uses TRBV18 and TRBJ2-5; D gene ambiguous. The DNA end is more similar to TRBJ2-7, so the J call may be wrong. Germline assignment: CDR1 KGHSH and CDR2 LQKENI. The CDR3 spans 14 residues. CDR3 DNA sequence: TGTGCCAGCTCACCATCGCAGATCTTATACGAGCAGTACTTC. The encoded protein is CASSPSQILYEQYF.

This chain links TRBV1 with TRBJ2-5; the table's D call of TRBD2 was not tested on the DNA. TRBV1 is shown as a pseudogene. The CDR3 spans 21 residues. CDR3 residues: CTSSQDSGGLAGGIVSETQYF. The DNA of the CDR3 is TGCACCAGCAGCCAAGATTCCGGGGGACTAGCGGGAGGCATAGTATCAGAGACCCAGTACTTC.

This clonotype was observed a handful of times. CDR3 DNA sequence: TGTGCCAGCAGTTACGTGGCAACTAATGAAAAACTGTTTTTT. It is translated as CASSYVATNEKLFF. The chain uses TRBV6-6 and TRBJ1-4; D is ambiguous. There are 14 residues in the CDR3. The V end was cut by 2 bases, the J end by 0 bases, with 4 bases between. Germline values: CDR1 MNHNY, CDR2 SVGAGI (reference sequence).

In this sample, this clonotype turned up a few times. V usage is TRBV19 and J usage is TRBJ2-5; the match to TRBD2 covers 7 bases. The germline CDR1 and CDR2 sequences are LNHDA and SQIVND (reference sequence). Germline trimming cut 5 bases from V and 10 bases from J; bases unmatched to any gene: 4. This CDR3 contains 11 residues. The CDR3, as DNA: TGTGCCAGTAGTGGGGGGGGGGACCAGTACTTC. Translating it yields CASSGGGDQYF.

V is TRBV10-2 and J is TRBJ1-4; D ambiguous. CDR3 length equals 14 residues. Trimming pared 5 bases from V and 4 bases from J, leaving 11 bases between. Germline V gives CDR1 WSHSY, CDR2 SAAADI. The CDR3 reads CASSLGRNNEKLFF. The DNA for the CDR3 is TGCGCCAGCAGTTTAGGCAGAAATAATGAAAAACTGTTTTTT.

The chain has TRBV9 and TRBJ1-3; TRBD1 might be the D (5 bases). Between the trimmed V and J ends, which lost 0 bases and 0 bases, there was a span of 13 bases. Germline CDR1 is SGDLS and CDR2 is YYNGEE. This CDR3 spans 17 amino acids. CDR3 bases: TGTGCCAGCAGCGTAGTAGACAGTCAAGGCTCTGGAAACACCATATATTTT. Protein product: CASSVVDSQGSGNTIYF.

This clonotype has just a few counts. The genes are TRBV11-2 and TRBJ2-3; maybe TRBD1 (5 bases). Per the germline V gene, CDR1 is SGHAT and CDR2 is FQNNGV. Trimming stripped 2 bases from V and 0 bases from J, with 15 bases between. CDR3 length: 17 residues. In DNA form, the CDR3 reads TGTGCCAGCAGCTTACTCAGGGCCCCTCTTAGCACAGATACGCAGTATTTT. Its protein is CASSLLRAPLSTDTQYF.

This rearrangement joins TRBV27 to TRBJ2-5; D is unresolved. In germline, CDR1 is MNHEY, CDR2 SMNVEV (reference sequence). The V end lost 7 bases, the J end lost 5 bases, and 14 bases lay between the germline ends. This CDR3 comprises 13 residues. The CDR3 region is CASTIAAGETQYF. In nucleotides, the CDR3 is TGTGCCAGCACCATTGCCGCTGGGGAGACCCAGTACTTC.

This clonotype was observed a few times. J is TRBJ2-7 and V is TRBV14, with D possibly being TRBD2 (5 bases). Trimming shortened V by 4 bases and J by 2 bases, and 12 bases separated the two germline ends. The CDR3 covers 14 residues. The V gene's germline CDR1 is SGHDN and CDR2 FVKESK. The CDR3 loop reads CASSLQTGTYEQYF. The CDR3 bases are TGTGCCAGCAGCCTTCAAACCGGGACCTACGAGCAGTACTTC.

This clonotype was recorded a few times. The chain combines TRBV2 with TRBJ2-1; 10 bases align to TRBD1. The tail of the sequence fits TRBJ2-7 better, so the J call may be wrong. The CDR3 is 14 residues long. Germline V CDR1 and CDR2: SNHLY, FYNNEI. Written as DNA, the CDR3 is TGTGCCAGCAGCGCGACAGGGGGCGACTACGAGCAGTACTTC. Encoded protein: CASSATGGDYEQYF.

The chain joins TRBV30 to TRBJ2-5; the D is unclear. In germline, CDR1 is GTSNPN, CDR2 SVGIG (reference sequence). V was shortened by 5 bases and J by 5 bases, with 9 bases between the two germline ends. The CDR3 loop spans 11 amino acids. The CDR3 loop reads CAWGPPETQYF. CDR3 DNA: TGTGCCTGGGGTCCGCCGGAGACCCAGTACTTC.

The CDR3 DNA follows: TGTGCCAGCACCCCGTTCAAGGACTATAATTCACCCCTCCACTTT. It encodes CASTPFKDYNSPLHF. J is TRBJ1-6 and V is TRBV7-9, with D hard to call. Germline-derived CDR1 and CDR2 are SEHNR and FQNEAQ (reference sequence). The CDR3 runs to 15 residues. Trimming shortened V by 7 bases and J by 3 bases, and 13 bases separated the two germline ends.

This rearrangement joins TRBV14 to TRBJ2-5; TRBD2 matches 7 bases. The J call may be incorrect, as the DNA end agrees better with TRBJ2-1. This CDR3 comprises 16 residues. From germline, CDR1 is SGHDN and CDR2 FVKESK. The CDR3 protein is CASSIRSSGPYNEQFF. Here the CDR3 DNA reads TGTGCCAGCAGCATTCGATCTAGCGGCCCGTACAATGAGCAGTTCTTC.

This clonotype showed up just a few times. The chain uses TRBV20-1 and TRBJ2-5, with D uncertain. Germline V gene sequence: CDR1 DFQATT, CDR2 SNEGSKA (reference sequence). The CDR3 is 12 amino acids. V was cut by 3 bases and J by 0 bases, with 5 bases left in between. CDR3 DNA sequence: TGCAGTGCTAGGTCCTACCAAGAGACCCAGTACTTC. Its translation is CSARSYQETQYF.